This note documents a single T cell receptor (beta chain) sequence. Its matching antigen is unknown. The CDR3 covers 14 residues. V was shortened by 3 bases and J by 6 bases, with 14 bases between the two germline ends. Germline values: CDR1 KGHDR, CDR2 SFDVKD. TCRdb reanalysed the reads using MiXCR and keeps one entry per CDR3 protein. The top ten clones hold 13% of a sample with roughly 920,000 distinct CDR3 sequences, approximately 30% of them seen once. The data belong to a study of T cell repertoires in cytomegalovirus infection. As for the study in general: Both recently identified HLA-C-restricted and well-studied HLA-B-restricted CMV epitopes were used in the study. Indicated by public TCR beta signatures were CMV infection and matching HLA type.

This material consisted of cultured CD8+ T cells from PBMCs, taken from culture after CMV antigen stimulation. This TCR came from a human donor in good health (CMV status not recorded). Some clones in this sample may be carry-over from other donors' samples. V gene TRBV24-1 combines with J gene TRBJ2-7; D is possibly TRBD2 (5 bases). This CDR3 reads CATSDRTGKGEQYF. CDR3 bases: TGTGCCACCAGTGATAGGACGGGGAAGGGCGAGCAGTACTTC.